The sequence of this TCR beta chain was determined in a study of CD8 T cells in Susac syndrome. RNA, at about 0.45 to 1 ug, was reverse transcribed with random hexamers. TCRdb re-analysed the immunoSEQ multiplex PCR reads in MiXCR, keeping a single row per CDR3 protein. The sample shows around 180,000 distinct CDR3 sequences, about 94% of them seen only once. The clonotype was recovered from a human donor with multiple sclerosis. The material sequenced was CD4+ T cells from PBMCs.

The CDR3 DNA reads TGTGCCAGCAGCCCCAGGTCTGCAGCTACCTACGAGCAGTACTTC. Amino acids: CASSPRSAATYEQYF. The V gene is TRBV7-2, the J gene TRBJ2-7; no reliable D call. V was shortened by 5 bases and J by 2 bases, with 16 bases between the two germline ends. The CDR3 is 15 residues long. Germline values: CDR1 SGHTA, CDR2 FQGNSA.